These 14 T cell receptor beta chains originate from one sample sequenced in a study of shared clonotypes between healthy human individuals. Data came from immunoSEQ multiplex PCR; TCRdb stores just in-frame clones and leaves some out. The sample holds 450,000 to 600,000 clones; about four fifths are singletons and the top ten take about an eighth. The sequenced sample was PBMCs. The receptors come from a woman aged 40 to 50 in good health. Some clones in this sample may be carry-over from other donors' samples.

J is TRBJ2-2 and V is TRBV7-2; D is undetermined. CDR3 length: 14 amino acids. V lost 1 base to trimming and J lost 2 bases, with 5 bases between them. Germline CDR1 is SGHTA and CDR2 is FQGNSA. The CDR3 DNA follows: TGTGCCAGCAGCTTAGTTATAAACACCGGGGAGCTGTTTTTT. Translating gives CASSLVINTGELFF.

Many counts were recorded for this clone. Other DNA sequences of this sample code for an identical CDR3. The chain's CDR3 is CASTPTGGRETQYF. The CDR3 nucleotides are TGTGCCAGCACTCCAACAGGGGGTCGAGAGACCCAGTACTTC. The chain carries TRBV6-5 and TRBJ2-5; 8 nucleotides line up with TRBD1. CDR1 MNHEY and CDR2 SVGAGI come from the germline V gene. The length of the CDR3 is 14 residues. With V trimmed by 7 bases and J by 4 bases, 8 bases remained unmatched.

DNA of the CDR3: TGTGCCAGCAGCCAAGATCCCACCGGGACAGCGATGGCTTTCTTT. This sequence encodes CASSQDPTGTAMAFF. The chain uses TRBV4-2 and TRBJ1-1; TRBD1 agrees at 7 bases. V lost 0 bases to trimming and J lost 11 bases; unmatched junction nucleotides: 12. CDR1 LGHNA and CDR2 YNFKEQ come from the germline V gene. This CDR3 has 15 amino acids.

CDR3 sequence: CASSGYRDQETQYF. Here the CDR3 DNA reads TGTGCCAGCAGCGGCTACAGGGACCAAGAGACCCAGTACTTC. V usage is TRBV16 and J usage is TRBJ2-5; possible D gene TRBD1, 6 bases. Germline V gene lookup returns CDR1 KGHSY and CDR2 FQNENV. The CDR3 contains 14 residues. V lost 5 bases to trimming and J lost 0 bases, with 10 bases between them.

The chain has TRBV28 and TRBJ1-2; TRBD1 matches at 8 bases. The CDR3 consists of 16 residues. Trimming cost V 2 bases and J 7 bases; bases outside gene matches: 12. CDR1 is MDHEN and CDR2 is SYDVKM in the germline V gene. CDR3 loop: CASSLRTGFGGGGYTF. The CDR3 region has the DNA TGTGCCAGCAGTTTACGGACAGGGTTTGGGGGGGGTGGCTACACCTTC.

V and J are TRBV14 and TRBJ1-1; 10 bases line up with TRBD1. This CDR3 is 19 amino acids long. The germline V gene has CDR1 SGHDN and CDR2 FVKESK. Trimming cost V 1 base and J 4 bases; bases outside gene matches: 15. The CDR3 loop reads CASSQVPPGTGVFGTEAFF. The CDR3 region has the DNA TGTGCCAGCAGCCAAGTGCCCCCCGGGACAGGGGTTTTTGGCACTGAAGCTTTCTTT.

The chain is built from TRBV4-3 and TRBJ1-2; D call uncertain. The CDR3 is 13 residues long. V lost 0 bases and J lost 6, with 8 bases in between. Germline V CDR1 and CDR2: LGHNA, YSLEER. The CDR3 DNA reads TGCGCCAGCAGCCAAGATGGACCAGATGGCTACACCTTC. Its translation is CASSQDGPDGYTF.

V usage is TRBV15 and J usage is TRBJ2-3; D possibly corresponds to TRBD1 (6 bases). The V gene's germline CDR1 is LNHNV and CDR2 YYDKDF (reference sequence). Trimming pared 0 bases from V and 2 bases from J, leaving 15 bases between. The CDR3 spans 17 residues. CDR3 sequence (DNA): TGTGCCACCAGCAGAGATCTTGCAGGGGCTCTCACAGATACGCAGTATTTT. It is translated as CATSRDLAGALTDTQYF.

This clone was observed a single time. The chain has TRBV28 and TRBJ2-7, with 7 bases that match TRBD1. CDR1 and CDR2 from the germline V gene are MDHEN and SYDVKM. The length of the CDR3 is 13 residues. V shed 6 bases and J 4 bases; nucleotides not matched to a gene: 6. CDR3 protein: CASRPGQAYEQYF. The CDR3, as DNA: TGTGCCAGCAGGCCCGGACAGGCGTACGAGCAGTACTTC.

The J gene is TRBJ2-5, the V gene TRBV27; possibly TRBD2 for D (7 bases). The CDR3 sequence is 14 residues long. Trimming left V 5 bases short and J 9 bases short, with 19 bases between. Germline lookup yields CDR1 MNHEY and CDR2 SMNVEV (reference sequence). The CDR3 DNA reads TGTGCCAGCAGTCCCCTCGGGGGGCCAGGGGCCCAGTACTTC. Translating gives CASSPLGGPGAQYF.

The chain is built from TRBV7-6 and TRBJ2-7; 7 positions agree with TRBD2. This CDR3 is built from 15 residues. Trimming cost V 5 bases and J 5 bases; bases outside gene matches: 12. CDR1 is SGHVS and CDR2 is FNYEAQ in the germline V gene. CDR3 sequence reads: CASSPSRTSFDEQYF. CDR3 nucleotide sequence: TGTGCCAGCAGCCCATCAAGGACTAGTTTCGACGAGCAGTACTTC.

The CDR3 loop is CASSQEGGTDTQYF. In DNA form, the CDR3 reads TGCGCCAGCAGCCAAGAGGGAGGGACAGATACGCAGTATTTT. This chain uses TRBV4-3 with TRBJ2-3, with 7 bases lining up with TRBD2. V was pared by 0 bases and J by 3 bases, with 0 bases of the junction left unmatched. CDR3 length: 14 residues. In germline, CDR1 is LGHNA, CDR2 YSLEER.

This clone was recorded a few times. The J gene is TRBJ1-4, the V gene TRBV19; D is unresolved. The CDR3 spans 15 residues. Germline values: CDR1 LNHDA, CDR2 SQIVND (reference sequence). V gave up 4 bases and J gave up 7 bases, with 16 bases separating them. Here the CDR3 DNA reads TGTGCCAGTAGTACCCGTAACGGGGTTCCTGAAAAACTGTTTTTT. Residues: CASSTRNGVPEKLFF.

CDR3 in DNA: TGTGCCAGCAGGGACAGGGGGCCGGGGGAGACCCAGTACTTC. Amino acid sequence: CASRDRGPGETQYF. The rearrangement links TRBV7-2 to TRBJ2-5; 11 positions match TRBD1. The CDR3 totals 14 residues. Germline V gene sequence: CDR1 SGHTA, CDR2 FQGNSA. After removal of 6 bases from V and 5 bases from J, the junction contained 5 bases not matched to a gene.